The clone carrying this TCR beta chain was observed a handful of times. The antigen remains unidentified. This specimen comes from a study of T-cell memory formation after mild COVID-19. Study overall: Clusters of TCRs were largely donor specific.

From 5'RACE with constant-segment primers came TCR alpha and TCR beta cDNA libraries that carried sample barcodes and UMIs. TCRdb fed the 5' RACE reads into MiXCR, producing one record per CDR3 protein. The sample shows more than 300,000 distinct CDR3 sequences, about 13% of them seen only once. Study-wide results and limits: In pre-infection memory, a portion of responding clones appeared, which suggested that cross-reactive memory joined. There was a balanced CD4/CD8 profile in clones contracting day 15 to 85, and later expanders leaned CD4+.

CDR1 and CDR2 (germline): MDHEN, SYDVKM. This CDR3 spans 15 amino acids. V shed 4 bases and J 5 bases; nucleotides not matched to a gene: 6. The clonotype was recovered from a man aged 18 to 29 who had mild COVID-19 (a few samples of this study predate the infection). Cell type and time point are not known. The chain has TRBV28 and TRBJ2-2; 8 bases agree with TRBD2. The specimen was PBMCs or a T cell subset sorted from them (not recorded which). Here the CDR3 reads CASSSGTSWTGELFF. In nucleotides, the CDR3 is TGTGCCAGCAGTTCCGGGACTAGTTGGACCGGGGAGCTGTTTTTT. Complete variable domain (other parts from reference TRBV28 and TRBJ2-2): DVKVTQSSRYLVKRTGEKVFLECVQDMDHENMFWYRQDPGLGLRLIYFSYDVKMKEKGDIPEGYSVSREKKERFSLILESASTNQTSMYLCASSSGTSWTGELFFGEGSRLTVL.